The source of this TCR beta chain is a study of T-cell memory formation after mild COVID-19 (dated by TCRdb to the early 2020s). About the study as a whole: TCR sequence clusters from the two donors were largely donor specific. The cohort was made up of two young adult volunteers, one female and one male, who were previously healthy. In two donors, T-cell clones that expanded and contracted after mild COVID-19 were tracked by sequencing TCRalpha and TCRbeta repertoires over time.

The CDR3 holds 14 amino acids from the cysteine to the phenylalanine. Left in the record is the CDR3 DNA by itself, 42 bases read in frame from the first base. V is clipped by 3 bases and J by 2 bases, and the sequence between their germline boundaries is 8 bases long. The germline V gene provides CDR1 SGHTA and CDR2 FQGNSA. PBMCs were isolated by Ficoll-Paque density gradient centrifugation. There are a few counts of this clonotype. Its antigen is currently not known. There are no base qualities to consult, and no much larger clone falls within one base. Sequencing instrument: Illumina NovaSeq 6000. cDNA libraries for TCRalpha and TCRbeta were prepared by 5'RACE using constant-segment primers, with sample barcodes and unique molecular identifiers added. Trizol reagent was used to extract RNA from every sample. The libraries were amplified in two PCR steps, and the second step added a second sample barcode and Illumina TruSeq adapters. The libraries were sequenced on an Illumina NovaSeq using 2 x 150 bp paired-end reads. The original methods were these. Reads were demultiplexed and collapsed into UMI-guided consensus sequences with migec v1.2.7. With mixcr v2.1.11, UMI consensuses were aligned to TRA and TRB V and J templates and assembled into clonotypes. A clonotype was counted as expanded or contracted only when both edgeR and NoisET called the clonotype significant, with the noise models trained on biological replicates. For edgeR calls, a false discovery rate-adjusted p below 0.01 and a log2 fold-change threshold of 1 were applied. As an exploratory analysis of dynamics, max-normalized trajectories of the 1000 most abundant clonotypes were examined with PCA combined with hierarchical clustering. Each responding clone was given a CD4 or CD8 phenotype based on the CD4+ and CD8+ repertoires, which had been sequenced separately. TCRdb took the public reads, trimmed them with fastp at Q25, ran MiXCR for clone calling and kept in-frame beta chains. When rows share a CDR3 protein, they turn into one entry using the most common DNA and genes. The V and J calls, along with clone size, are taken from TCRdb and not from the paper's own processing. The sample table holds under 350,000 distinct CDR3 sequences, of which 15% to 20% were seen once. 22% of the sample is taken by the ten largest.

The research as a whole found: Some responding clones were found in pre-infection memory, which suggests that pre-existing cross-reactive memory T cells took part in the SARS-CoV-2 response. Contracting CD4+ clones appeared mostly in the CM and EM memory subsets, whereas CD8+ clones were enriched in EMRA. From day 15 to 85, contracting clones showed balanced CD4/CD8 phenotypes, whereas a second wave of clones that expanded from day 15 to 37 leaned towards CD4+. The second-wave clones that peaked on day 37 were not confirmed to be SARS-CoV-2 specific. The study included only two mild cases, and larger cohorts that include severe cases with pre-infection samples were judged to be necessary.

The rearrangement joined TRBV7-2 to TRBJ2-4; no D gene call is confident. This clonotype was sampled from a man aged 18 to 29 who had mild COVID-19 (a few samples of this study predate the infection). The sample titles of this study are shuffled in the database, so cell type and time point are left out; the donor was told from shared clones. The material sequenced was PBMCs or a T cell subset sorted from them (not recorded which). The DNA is TGTGCCAGCAGCTTCGGCGGCTCCAAAAACATTCAGTACTTC. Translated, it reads CASSFGGSKNIQYF.